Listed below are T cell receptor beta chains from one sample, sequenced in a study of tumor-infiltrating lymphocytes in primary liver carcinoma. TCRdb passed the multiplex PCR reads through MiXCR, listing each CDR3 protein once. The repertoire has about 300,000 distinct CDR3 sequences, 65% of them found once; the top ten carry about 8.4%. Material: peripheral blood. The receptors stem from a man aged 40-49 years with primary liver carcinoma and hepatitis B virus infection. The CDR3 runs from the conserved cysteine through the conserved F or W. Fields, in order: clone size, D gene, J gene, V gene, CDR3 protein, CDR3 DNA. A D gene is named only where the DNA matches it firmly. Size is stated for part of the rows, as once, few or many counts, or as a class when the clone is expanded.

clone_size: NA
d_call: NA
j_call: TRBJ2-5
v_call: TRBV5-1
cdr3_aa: CASSDNTSPYEQYF
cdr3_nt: TGCGCCAGCAGCGACAATACTAGCCCGTATGAGCAGTACTTC

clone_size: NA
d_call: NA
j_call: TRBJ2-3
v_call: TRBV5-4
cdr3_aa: CANSLVESTDTQYF
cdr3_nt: TGTGCCAACAGCTTGGTCGAGAGTACAGATACGCAGTATTTT

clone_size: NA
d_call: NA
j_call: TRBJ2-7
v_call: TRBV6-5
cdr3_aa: CASSYSGVGYEQYF
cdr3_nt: TGTGCCAGCAGTTACTCAGGGGTCGGGTACGAGCAGTACTTC

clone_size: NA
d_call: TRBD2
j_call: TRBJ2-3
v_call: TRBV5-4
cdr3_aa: CASSLGLAGRRDTQYF
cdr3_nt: TGTGCCAGCAGCTTGGGACTAGCGGGCCGACGGGATACGCAGTATTTT

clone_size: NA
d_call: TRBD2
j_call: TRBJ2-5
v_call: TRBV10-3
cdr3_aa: CATTGTSGTQETHYF
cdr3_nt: TGTGCCACCACCGGGACTAGCGGGACCCAAGAGACCCACTACTTC

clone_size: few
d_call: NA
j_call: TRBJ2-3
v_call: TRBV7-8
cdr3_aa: CASSTPPSAGITSTDTQYF
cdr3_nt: TGTGCCAGCAGCACCCCACCCTCGGCGGGGATTACTAGCACAGATACGCAGTATTTT

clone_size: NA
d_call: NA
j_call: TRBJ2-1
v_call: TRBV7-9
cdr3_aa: CASGLVNHEQIF
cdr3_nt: TGTGCCAGCGGCTTAGTGAACCATGAGCAGATCTTC

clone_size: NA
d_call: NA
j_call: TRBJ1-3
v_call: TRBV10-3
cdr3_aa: CAISENRVSGNTIYF
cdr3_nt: TGTGCCATCAGTGAGAACAGGGTTTCTGGAAACACCATATATTTT

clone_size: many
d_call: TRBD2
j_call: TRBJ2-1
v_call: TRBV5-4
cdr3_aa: CASSLIGSGIDNEQFF
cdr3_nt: TGTGCCAGCAGCTTGATTGGTAGCGGGATAGACAATGAGCAGTTCTTC

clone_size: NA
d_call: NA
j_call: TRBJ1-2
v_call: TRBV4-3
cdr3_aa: CTSSQYTGNGYGYTF
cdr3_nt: TGCACCAGCAGCCAATACACAGGGAATGGGTATGGCTACACCTTC

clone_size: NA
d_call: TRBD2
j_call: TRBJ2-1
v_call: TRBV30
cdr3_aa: CAWSGSGRTEGFF
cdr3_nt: TGTGCCTGGAGTGGTAGCGGGAGGACCGAAGGGTTCTTC

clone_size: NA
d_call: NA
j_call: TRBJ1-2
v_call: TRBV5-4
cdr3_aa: CASSLTDCGYTF
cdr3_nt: TGCGCCAGCAGCTTGACAGACTGTGGCTACACCTTC

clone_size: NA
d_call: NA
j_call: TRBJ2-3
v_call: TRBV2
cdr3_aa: CASRPPDGTNTQYF
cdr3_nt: TGTGCCAGCAGGCCCCCGGATGGCACAAATACGCAGTATTTT

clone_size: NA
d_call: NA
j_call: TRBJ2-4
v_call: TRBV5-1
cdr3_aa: CTSSGTEGLSIQYF
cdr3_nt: TGCACCAGCAGCGGAACAGAGGGCTTAAGCATTCAGTACTTC

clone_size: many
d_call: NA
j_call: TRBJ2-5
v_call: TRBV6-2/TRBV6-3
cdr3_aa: CASSVRPSRKETQYF
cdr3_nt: TGTGCCAGCAGTGTACGACCCAGCCGAAAAGAGACCCAGTACTTC

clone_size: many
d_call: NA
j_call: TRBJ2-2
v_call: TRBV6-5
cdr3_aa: CASSYREPPGELFF
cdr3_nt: TGTGCCAGCAGTTACCGGGAGCCTCCCGGGGAGCTGTTTTTT

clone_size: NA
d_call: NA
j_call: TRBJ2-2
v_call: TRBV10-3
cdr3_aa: CAISEQRGNTGELFF
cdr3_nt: TGTGCCATCAGTGAACAACGGGGGAACACCGGGGAGCTGTTTTTT

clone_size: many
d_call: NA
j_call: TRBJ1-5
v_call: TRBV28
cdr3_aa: CASSSPDSQPQHF
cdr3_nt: TGTGCCAGCAGTTCGCCGGACAGCCAGCCCCAGCATTTT